These 4 T cell receptor beta chains share one sample of origin, sequenced in a study of a mutant IDH1 vaccine in newly diagnosed glioma. Their antigens are not known. Assay: immunoSEQ multiplex PCR; the TCRdb copy retains only in-frame clones and omits some. The sample holds 40,000 to 60,000 clones; roughly 78% are singletons and the top ten take 1.8%. As to time point: week 5, during vaccination. In every dose of vaccine, 300 ug of mutant IDH1 20-mer peptide was given alongside topical imiquimod. The sample was PBMCs, taken from a glioma patient whose treatment included an IDH1 peptide vaccine. The receptors come from a woman in her forties with glioma.

V usage is TRBV27 and J usage is TRBJ2-1, with 9 bases lining up with TRBD2. CDR3 length: 16 residues. V was pared by 4 bases and J by 8 bases, with 12 bases of the junction left unmatched. Germline V gives CDR1 MNHEY, CDR2 SMNVEV (reference sequence). The DNA of the CDR3 is TGTGCCAGCAGTTCCACCCGGGCGGGGGGGCGGGATGAGCAGTTCTTC. Protein sequence: CASSSTRAGGRDEQFF.

This rearrangement joins TRBV6-6 to TRBJ1-3, with unresolved D. The length of the CDR3 is 14 residues. Between the trimmed V and J ends, which lost 6 bases and 8 bases, there was a span of 17 bases. Per germline, CDR1 MNHNY and CDR2 SVGAGI (reference sequence). The CDR3 sequence is CASSPPGWGDTIYF. In DNA form, the CDR3 reads TGTGCCAGCAGCCCCCCGGGTTGGGGAGACACCATATATTTT.

The V call is TRBV19, the J call TRBJ1-5; 12 bases line up with TRBD1. After removal of 5 bases from V and 11 bases from J, the junction contained 7 bases not matched to a gene. The germline V gene encodes CDR1 LNHDA and CDR2 SQIVND (reference sequence). CDR3 size: 14 residues. The CDR3 is CASSPGTGGRAQHF. In DNA form, the CDR3 reads TGTGCCAGTAGTCCCGGGACAGGGGGCCGAGCCCAGCATTTT.

The chain carries TRBV7-2 and TRBJ2-3; no definite D call. From germline, CDR1 is SGHTA and CDR2 FQGNSA. The CDR3 length is 14 residues. Between the trimmed V and J ends, which lost 0 bases and 4 bases, there was a span of 8 bases. The CDR3 loop reads CASSLASSPDTQYF. The CDR3, as DNA: TGTGCCAGCAGCTTAGCGTCGAGCCCAGATACGCAGTATTTT. Together with reference TRBV7-2 and TRBJ2-3, the CDR3 gives the full variable domain: GAGVSQSPSNKVTEKGKDVELRCDPISGHTALYWYRQSLGQGLEFLIYFQGNSAPDKSGLPSDRFSAERTGGSVSTLTIQRTQQEDSAVYLCASSLASSPDTQYFGPGTRLTVL.